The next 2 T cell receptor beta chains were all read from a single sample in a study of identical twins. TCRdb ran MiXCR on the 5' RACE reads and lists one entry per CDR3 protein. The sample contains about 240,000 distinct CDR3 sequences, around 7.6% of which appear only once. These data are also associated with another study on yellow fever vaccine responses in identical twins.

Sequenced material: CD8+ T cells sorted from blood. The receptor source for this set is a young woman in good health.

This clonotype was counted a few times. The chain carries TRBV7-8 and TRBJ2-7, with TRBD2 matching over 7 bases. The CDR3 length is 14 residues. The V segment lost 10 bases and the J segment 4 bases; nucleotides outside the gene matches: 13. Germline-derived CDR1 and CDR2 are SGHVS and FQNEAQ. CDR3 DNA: TGTGCCACCAACCCCGGGACTACGGGTTACGAGCAGTACTTC. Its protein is CATNPGTTGYEQYF.

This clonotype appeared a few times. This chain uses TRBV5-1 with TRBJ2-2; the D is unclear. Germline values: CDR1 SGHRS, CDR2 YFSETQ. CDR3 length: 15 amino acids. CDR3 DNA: TGCGCGAGTAGAGGAATCTCTCCGAACACCGGGGAGCTGTTTTTT. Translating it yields CASRGISPNTGELFF.